One and the same sample provided the 6 T cell receptor beta chains below, sequenced in a study of OX40 agonist ivuxolimab in advanced cancers. Produced via immunoSEQ multiplex PCR; TCRdb's table is partial and in-frame only. The sample consists of 20,000 to 25,000 clones, under 90% of them appearing once. Sequencing used CD4+ or CD8+ T cells sorted from blood, obtained in a trial of the OX40 agonist ivuxolimab. All receptors derive from an adult with an advanced solid tumor such as melanoma, head and neck, liver or kidney cancer.

The chain combines TRBV9 with TRBJ2-1; D tentatively reads TRBD1 or TRBD2 (6 bases each). CDR1 and CDR2 from the germline V gene are SGDLS and YYNGEE. The CDR3 runs 16 residues. V was pared by 2 bases and J by 11 bases, with 23 bases between. The CDR3 region has the DNA TGTGCCAGCAGCGTTCTAGCGAGGGGGGTGACGGATAAGCAGTTCTTC. Translating gives CASSVLARGVTDKQFF.

The chain recombines TRBV10-3 with TRBJ2-1, with D unclear. CDR1 and CDR2 from the germline V gene are ENHRY and SYGVKD. V was pared by 4 bases and J by 10 bases, with 17 bases between. This CDR3 is built from 14 residues. CDR3 sequence reads: CAISVDSRMAEQFF. As DNA, the CDR3 is TGTGCCATCAGTGTAGACTCCCGCATGGCGGAGCAGTTCTTC.

V usage is TRBV4-3 and J usage is TRBJ2-3; D is unclear. Trimming left V 1 base short and J 3 bases short, with 14 bases between. CDR3 length: 16 amino acids. Looked up from germline, CDR1 is LGHNA and CDR2 is YSLEER. The CDR3 nucleotides read TGCGCCAGCAGCCAAGGGGTGCCAGTGCCAACAGATACGCAGTATTTT. It specifies CASSQGVPVPTDTQYF.

The chain recombines TRBV6-1 with TRBJ2-1; no definite D call. The germline V and J ends were trimmed by 0 bases and 7 bases, with 13 bases remaining between them. CDR3 length: 15 residues. The germline V gene encodes CDR1 MNHNS and CDR2 SASEGT. The CDR3 loop is CASSEATVGVNEQFF. CDR3 nucleotide sequence: TGTGCCAGCAGTGAAGCGACGGTTGGTGTAAATGAGCAGTTCTTC.

The J gene is TRBJ2-7, the V gene TRBV4-1; tentatively, D is TRBD1 (5 bases). CDR1 is MGHRA, CDR2 YSYEKL, per germline. Between the trimmed V and J ends, which lost 0 bases and 2 bases, there was a span of 8 bases. The CDR3 spans 14 residues. In DNA, the CDR3 is TGCGCCAGCAGCCAAGAAGGGGCAGCCTACGAGCAGTACTTC. Translation: CASSQEGAAYEQYF.

Written as DNA, the CDR3 is TGCGCCAGCAACTCCCACCGGAATGAGCAGTTCTTC. This sequence encodes CASNSHRNEQFF. The chain links TRBV4-1 to TRBJ2-1, with D unresolved. Germline values: CDR1 MGHRA, CDR2 YSYEKL. The CDR3 sequence is 12 residues long. V lost 7 bases and J lost 7, with 11 bases in between.